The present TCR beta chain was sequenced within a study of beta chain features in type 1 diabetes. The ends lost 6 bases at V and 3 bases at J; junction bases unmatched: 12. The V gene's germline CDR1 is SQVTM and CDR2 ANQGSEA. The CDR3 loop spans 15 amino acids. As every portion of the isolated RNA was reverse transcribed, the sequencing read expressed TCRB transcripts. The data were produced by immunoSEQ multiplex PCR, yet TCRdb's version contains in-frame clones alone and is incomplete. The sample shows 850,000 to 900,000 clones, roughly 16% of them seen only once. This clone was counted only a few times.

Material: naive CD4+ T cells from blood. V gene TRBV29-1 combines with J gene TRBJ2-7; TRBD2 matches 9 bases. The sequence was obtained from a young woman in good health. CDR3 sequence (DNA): TGCAGCGTCGTACGGGGGGCTAGCGGGGTCTACGAGCAGTACTTC. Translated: CSVVRGASGVYEQYF.